This T cell receptor (beta chain) was profiled in a study of CD8 T cells in Susac syndrome. Points from the study as a whole: Only a relatively small number of individuals were included in the TCR sequencing and HLA analysis.

In blood CD8+ and CD4+ T cells, TCR beta underwent sequencing. The patients who served as multiple sclerosis controls were treatment-naive and had stable or active relapsing-remitting disease that fulfilled the revised McDonald criteria. An amount of RNA that ranged from roughly 0.5 to 1 ug was reverse transcribed with random hexamers. Across 54 Vbeta and 13 Jbeta, immunoSEQ multiplex PCR amplified TCR beta CDR3. TCRdb re-analysed the immunoSEQ multiplex PCR reads in MiXCR, keeping a single row per CDR3 protein. The table includes roughly 180,000 distinct CDR3 sequences, approximately 95% detected once. With respect to this clonotype: Its cognate antigen is unknown.

Sequenced: CD4+ T cells from PBMCs. The sequence derives from a human donor with multiple sclerosis.

CDR3 DNA: TGTGCCAGCACCCCGGGACACCCTAGCACAGATACGCAGTATTTT. It translates to CASTPGHPSTDTQYF. The rearrangement joins TRBV7-2 to TRBJ2-3; tentative D call: TRBD1 (6 bases). The CDR3 has 15 amino acids. CDR1 SGHTA and CDR2 FQGNSA come from the germline V gene. Trimming cost V 7 bases and J 0 bases, with 14 bases left between them.